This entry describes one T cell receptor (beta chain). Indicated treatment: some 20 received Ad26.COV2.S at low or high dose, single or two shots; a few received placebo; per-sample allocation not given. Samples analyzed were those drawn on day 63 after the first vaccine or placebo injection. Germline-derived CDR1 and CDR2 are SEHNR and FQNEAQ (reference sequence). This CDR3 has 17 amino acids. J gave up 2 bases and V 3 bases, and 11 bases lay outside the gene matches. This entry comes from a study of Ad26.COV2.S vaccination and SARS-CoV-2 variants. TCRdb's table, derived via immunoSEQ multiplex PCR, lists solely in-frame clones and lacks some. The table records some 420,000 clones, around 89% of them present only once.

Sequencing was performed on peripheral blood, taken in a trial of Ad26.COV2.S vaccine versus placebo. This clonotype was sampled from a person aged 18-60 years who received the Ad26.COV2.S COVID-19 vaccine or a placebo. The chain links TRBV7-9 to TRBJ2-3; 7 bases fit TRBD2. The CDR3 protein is CASSFQRGDPNTDTQYF. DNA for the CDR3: TGTGCCAGCAGCTTTCAACGGGGGGACCCTAACACAGATACGCAGTATTTT.